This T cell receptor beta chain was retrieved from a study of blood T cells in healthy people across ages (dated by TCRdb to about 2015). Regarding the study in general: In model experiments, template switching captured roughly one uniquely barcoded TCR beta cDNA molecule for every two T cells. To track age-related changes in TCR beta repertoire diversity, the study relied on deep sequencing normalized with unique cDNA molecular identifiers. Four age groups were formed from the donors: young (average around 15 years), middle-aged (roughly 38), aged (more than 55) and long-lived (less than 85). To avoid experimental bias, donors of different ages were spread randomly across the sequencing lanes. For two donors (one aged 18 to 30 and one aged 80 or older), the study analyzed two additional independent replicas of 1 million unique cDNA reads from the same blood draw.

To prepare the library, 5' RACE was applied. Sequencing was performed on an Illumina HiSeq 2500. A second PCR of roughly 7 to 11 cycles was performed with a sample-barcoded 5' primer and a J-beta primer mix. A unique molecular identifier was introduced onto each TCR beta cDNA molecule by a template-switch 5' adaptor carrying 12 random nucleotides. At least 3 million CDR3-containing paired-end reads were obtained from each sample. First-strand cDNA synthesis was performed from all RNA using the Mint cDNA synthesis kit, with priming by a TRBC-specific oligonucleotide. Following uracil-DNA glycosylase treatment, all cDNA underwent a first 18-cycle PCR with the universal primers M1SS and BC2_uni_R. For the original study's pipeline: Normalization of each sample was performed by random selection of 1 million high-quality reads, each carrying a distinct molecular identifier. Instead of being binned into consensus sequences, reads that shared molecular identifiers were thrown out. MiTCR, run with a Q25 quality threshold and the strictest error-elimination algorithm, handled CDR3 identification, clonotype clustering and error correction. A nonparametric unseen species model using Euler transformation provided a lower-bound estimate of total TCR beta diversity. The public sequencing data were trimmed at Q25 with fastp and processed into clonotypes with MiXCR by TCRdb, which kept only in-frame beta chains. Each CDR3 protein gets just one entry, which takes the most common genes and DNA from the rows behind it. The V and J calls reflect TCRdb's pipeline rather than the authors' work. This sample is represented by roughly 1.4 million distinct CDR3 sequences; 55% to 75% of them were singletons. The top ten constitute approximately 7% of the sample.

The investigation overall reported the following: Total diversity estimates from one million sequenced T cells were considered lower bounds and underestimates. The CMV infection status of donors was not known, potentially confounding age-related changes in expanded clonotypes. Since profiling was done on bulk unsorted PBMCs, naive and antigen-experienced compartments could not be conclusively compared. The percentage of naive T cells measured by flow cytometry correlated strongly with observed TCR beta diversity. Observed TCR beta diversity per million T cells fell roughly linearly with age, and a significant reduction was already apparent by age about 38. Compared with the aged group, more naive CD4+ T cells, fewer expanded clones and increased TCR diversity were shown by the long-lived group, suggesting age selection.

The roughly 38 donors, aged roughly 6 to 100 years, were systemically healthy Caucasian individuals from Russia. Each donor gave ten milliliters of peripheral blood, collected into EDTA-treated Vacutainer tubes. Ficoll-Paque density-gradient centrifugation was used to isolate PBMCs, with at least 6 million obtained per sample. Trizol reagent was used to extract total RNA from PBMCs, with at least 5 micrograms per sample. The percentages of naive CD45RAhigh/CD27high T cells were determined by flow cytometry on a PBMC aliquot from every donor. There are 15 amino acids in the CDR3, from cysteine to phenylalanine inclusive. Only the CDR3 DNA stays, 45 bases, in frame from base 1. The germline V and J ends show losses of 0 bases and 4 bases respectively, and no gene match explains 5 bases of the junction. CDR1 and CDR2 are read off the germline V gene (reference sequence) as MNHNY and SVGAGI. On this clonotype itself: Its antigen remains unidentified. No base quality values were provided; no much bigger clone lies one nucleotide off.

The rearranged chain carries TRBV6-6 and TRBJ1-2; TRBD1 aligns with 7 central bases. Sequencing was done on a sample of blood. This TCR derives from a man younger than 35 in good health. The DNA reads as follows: TGTGCCAGCAGTTACTCGGGGGGGACAGTCTATGGCTACACCTTC. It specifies CASSYSGGTVYGYTF.